The clone carrying this T cell receptor beta chain was observed many times. Its antigen is not identified. A unique molecular identifier was carried by every single TCR cDNA molecule. TCRdb re-called the 5' RACE reads with MiXCR, one entry per CDR3 protein. The sample consists of more than 25,000 distinct CDR3 sequences, roughly 5.5% of them appearing once. Trimming removed 1 base at V and 5 bases at J, with 12 bases between. The V gene's germline CDR1 is LNHNV and CDR2 YYDKDF (reference sequence). The CDR3 runs 15 residues. The time point was: blood at routine non-recurrence follow-up after resection. Extraction of whole RNA from tumor, nontumor lung or frozen PBMC preceded unsorted sequencing. The sample is drawn from a study of spatial heterogeneity in lung cancer. Looking at the study overall: There were roughly 72 donors, all of them untreated patients with early-stage non-small cell lung cancer. Available PBMC from follow-up, collected a median of roughly 26 months after resection, underwent sequencing. Whole-study findings and limits: Among blood samples, ubiquitous expanded tumor TCRs appeared more at resection than at follow-up.

V is TRBV15 and J is TRBJ2-1; D gene uncertain. The receptor comes from a male donor with early-stage non-small cell lung cancer. The sample in question was PBMCs, obtained at follow-up. The CDR3 region is CATSRVSRFDNEQFF. In DNA, the CDR3 is TGTGCCACCAGCAGAGTTTCGCGGTTCGACAATGAGCAGTTCTTC.